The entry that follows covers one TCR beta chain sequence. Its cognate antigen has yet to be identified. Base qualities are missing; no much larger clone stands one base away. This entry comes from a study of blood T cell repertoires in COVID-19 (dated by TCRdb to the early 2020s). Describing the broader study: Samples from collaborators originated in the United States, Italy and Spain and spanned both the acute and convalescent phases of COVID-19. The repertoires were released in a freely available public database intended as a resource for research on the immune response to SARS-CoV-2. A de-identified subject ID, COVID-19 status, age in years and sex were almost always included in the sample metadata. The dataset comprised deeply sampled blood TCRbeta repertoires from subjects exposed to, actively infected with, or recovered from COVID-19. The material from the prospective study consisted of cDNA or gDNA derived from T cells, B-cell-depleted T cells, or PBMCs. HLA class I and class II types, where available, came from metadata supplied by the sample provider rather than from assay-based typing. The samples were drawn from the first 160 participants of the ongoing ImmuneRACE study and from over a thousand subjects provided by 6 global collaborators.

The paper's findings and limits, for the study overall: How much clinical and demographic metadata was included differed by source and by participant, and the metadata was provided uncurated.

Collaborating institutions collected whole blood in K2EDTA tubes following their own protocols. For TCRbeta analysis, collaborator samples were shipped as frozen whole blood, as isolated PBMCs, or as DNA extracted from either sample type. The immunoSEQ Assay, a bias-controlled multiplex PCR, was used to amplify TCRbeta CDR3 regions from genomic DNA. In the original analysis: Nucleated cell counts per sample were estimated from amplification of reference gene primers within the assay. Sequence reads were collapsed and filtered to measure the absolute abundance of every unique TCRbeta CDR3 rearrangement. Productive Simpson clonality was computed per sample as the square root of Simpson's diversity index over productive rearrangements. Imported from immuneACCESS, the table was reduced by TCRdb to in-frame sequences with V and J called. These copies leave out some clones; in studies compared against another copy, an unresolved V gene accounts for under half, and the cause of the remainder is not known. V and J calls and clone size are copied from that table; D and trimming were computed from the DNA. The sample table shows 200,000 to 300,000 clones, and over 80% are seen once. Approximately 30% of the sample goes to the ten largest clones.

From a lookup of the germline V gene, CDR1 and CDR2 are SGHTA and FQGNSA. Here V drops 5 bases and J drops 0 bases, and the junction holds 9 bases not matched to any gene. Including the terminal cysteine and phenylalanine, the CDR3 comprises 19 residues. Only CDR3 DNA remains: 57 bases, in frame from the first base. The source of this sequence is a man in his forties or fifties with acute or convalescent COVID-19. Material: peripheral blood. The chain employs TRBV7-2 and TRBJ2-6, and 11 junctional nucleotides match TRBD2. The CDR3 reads CASSPDRTSGPSGANVLTF. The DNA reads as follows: TGTGCCAGCAGCCCCGACCGGACTAGCGGGCCCTCTGGGGCCAACGTCCTGACTTTC.